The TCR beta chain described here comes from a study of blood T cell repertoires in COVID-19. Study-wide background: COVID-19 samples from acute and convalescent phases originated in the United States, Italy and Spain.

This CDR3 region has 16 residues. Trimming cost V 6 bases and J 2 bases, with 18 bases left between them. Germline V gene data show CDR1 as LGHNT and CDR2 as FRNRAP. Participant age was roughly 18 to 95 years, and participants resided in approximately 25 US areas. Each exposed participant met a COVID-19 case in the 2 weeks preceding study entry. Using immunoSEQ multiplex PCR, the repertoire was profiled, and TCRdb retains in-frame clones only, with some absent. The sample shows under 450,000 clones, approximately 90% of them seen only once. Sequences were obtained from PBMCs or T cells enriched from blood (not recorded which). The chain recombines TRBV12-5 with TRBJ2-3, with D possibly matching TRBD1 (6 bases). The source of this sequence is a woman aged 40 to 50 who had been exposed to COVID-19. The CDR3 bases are TGTGCTAGTGGGGCAGGGGAAAGTTCATTCACAGATACGCAGTATTTT. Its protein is CASGAGESSFTDTQYF.